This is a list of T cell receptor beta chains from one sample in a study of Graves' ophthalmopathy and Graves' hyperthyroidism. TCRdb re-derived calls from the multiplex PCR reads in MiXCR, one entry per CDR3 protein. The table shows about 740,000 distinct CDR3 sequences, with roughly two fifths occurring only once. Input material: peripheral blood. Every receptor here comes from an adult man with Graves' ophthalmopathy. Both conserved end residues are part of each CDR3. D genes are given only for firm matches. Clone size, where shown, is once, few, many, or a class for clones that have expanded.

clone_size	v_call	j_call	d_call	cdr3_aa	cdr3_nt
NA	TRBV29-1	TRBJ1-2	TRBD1	CSVNESGQGRYGYTF	TGCAGCGTGAACGAATCGGGACAGGGGCGCTATGGCTACACCTTC
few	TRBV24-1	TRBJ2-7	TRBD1	CATSEGQGRGYEQYF	TGTGCCACCAGTGAGGGACAGGGGCGGGGGTACGAGCAGTACTTC
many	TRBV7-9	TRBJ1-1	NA	CASTAGAIRTEAFF	TGTGCCAGCACCGCCGGGGCCATCAGGACTGAAGCTTTCTTT
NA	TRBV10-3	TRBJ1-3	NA	CASSDWTTGNTIYF	TGTGCCAGCAGTGACTGGACAACCGGAAACACCATATATTTT
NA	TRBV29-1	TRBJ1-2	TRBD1	CSVGQGQGDGYTF	TGCAGCGTTGGGCAGGGACAGGGGGATGGCTACACCTTC
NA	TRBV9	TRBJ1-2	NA	CASSVVGGASGYTF	TGTGCCAGCAGCGTAGTAGGGGGGGCATCTGGCTACACCTTC
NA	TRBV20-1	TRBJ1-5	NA	CSARGLGGGGQPQHF	TGCAGTGCTAGAGGGTTGGGGGGCGGGGGGCAGCCCCAGCATTTT
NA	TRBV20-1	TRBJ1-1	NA	CSYPGQLTMNTEAFF	TGCAGTTATCCGGGGCAACTTACAATGAACACTGAAGCTTTCTTT
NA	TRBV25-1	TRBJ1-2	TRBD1	CASGTGVYGYTF	TGTGCCAGTGGGACAGGGGTATATGGCTACACCTTC
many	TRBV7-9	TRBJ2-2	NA	CASSFRPMNTGELFF	TGTGCCAGCAGCTTCCGGCCGATGAACACCGGGGAGCTGTTTTTT
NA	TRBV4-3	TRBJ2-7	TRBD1	CASSQERTGNYEQYF	TGCGCCAGCAGCCAAGAGAGGACAGGGAACTACGAGCAGTACTTC
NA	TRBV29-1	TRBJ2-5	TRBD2	CSVAGGSAETQYF	TGCAGCGTTGCGGGAGGGTCTGCCGAGACCCAGTACTTC
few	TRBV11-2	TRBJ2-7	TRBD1	CASFDRVYEQYF	TGTGCCAGCTTCGACAGGGTCTACGAGCAGTACTTC
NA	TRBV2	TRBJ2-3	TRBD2	CASSQTSGSPDTQYF	TGTGCCAGCAGCCAGACTAGCGGGAGTCCAGATACGCAGTATTTT
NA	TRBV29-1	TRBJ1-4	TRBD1	CSVDPDRELGEKLFF	TGCAGCGTTGACCCGGACAGGGAATTAGGTGAAAAACTGTTTTTT
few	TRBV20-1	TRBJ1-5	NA	CSARPESSANGPQHF	TGCAGTGCCCGGCCCGAATCCAGCGCAAACGGACCCCAGCATTTT
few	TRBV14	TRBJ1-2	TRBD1	CASSHGQGYYGYTF	TGTGCCAGCAGCCATGGACAGGGGTACTATGGCTACACCTTC
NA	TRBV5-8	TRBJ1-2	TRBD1	CASSLAMDRWSGYTF	TGTGCCAGCAGCTTGGCAATGGACAGGTGGTCCGGCTACACCTTC
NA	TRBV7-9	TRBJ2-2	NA	CASSGVRTGELFF	TGTGCCAGCTCGGGGGTCAGGACCGGGGAGCTGTTTTTT
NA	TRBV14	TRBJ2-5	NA	CASSPWGQGLQTQYF	TGTGCCAGCAGCCCGTGGGGGCAGGGGCTACAGACCCAGTACTTC
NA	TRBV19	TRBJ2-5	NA	CASSIGRQETQYF	TGTGCCAGTAGTATAGGCAGACAAGAGACCCAGTACTTC
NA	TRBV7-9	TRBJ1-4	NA	CASSSGTSEKLFF	TGTGCCAGCAGCTCCGGGACATCTGAAAAACTGTTTTTT
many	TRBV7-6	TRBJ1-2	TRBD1	CASSRDRMVGYTF	TGTGCCAGCAGCCGGGACAGGATGGTAGGCTACACCTTC
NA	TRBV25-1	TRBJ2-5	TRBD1	CASSSTGVEETQYF	TGTGCCAGCAGTTCGACAGGGGTTGAGGAGACCCAGTACTTC
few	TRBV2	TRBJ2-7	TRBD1	CASSEGTGDSYEQYF	TGTGCCAGCAGTGAAGGGACAGGGGATTCCTACGAGCAGTACTTC
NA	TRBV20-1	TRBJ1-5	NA	CSASGRVGNQPQHF	TGCAGTGCTAGTGGCAGGGTCGGCAATCAGCCCCAGCATTTT
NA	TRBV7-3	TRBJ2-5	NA	CASSLVRPPRGETQYF	TGTGCCAGCAGCTTAGTACGACCCCCGCGAGGGGAGACCCAGTACTTC
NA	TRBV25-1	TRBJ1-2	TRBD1	CASSQVGDRASGYTF	TGTGCCAGCAGCCAAGTTGGGGACAGGGCCTCTGGCTACACCTTC
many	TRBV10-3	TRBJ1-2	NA	CAISESSRVEGGYTF	TGTGCCATCAGTGAGTCGAGCAGGGTGGAGGGTGGCTACACCTTC
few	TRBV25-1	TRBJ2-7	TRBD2	CASGGGTAFF	TGTGCCAGCGGGGGGGGGACGGCGTTCTTC
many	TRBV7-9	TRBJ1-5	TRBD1	CASSLDGTGVQPQHF	TGTGCCAGCAGCTTAGACGGGACAGGGGTCCAGCCCCAGCATTTT
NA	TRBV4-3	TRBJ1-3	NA	CASSQEGRSFGNTIYF	TGCGCCAGCAGCCAAGAAGGCAGGTCCTTTGGAAACACCATATATTTT
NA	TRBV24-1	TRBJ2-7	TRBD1	CASSYFRGQGLGEQYF	TGTGCCAGCAGTTACTTCCGGGGACAGGGGTTGGGCGAGCAGTACTTC
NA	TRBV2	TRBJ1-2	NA	CASSGGYDAGWNPNYGYTF	TGTGCCAGCAGTGGCGGGTATGATGCAGGGTGGAATCCTAACTATGGCTACACCTTC
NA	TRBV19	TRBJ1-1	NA	CAISFGPNTEAFF	TGTGCCATTAGTTTCGGCCCCAACACTGAAGCTTTCTTT
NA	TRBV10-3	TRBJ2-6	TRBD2	CASGGGAGGPGETF	TGTGCCTCGGGCGGCGGAGCGGGGGGGCCGGGAGAGACTTTC
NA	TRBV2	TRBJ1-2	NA	CAISRTPNYGYTF	TGTGCCATCAGTCGGACACCGAACTATGGCTACACCTTC
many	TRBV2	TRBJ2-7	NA	CASRTQGYEQYF	TGTGCCAGCAGAACACAGGGCTACGAGCAGTACTTC
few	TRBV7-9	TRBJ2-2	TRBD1	CASSLGIVGQGGTGELFF	TGTGCCAGCAGCTTGGGGATAGTAGGACAGGGTGGCACCGGGGAGCTGTTTTTT
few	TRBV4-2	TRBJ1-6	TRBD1	CASSHQTGQGIGSPLHF	TGTGCCAGCAGCCACCAAACCGGACAGGGGATCGGTTCACCCCTCCACTTT
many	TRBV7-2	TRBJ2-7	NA	CASSFDRDGIYEQYF	TGTGCCAGCAGCTTCGACCGGGACGGAATTTACGAGCAGTACTTC
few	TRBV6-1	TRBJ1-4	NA	CASSLTGVGEKLFF	TGTGCCAGCAGTCTGACAGGCGTCGGTGAAAAACTGTTTTTT
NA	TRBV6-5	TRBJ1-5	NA	CAARNGEMPPHF	TGTGCCGCACGTAACGGGGAAATGCCTCCCCATTTT
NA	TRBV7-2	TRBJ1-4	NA	CAGSLVASTNEKLFF	TGTGCCGGCAGCTTAGTAGCTTCAACTAATGAAAAACTGTTTTTT
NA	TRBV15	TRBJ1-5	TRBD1	CATSRQGHQSYEHF	TGTGCCACCAGCCGACAGGGGCACCAATCCTACGAGCATTTT
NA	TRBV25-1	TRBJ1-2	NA	CASSESGTTIGYGYTF	TGTGCCAGCAGTGAATCGGGGACAACAATCGGCTATGGCTACACCTTC